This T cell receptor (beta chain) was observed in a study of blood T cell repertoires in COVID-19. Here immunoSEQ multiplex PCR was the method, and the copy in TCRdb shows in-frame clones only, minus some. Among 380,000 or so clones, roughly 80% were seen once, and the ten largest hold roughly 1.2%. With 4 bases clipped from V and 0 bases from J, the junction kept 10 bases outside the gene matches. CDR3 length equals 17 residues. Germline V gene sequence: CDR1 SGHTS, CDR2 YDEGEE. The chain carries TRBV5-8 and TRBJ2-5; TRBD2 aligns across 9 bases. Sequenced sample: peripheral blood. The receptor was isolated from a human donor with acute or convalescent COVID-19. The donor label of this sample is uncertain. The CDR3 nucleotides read TGTGCCAGCAGCCGGGCTAGCGGGATACTGTACCAAGAGACCCAGTACTTC. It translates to CASSRASGILYQETQYF. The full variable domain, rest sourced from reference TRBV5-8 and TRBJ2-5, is EAGVTQSPTHLIKTRGQQATLRCSPISGHTSVYWYQQALGLGLQFLLWYDEGEERNRGNFPPRFSGRQFPNYSSELNVNALELEDSALYLCASSRASGILYQETQYFGPGTRLLVL.